A single sample is the source of the 23 T cell receptor beta chains below, sequenced in a study of blood T cell repertoires in COVID-19. TCRdb's copy holds only in-frame clones and misses some; the assay was immunoSEQ multiplex PCR. This sample has over 150,000 clones, with over 90% found just once. The sample comprised peripheral blood. The origin of the receptors is a man in his forties or fifties with acute or convalescent COVID-19.

The V gene is TRBV5-6, the J gene TRBJ1-4; TRBD1 matches at 7 bases. The CDR3 extends over 18 amino acids. Trimming took 4 bases from V and 1 from J; bases not matched to a gene: 13. Germline V gives CDR1 SGHDT, CDR2 YYEEEE. In nucleotides, the CDR3 is TGTGCCAGCAGCACCAGGACAGGCCCCGCTGGAACTAATGAAAAACTGTTTTTT. Protein: CASSTRTGPAGTNEKLFF.

This chain's CDR3 is CASSHRFSPLHF. For the CDR3, the DNA is TGTGCCAGCAGCCACAGGTTCTCGCCCCTCCACTTT. This chain links TRBV2 with TRBJ1-6; tentative D call: TRBD1 (5 bases). CDR1 and CDR2 (germline): SNHLY, FYNNEI. V shed 6 bases and J shed 13 bases, with 13 bases lying between them. The CDR3 extends over 12 amino acids.

The chain has TRBV19 and TRBJ2-3; 13 nucleotides align to TRBD2. The germline V gene encodes CDR1 LNHDA and CDR2 SQIVND (reference sequence). The CDR3 is 16 residues long. V gave up 10 bases and J gave up 7 bases; unmatched junction bases: 14. The CDR3 DNA follows: TGTGCCACCAGGACTAGCGGGAGCCTCGAATTTTATACGCAGTATTTT. Translation: CATRTSGSLEFYTQYF.

This chain joins TRBV2 and TRBJ1-1; TRBD1 agrees at 9 bases. The germline V gene encodes CDR1 SNHLY and CDR2 FYNNEI. V shed 6 bases, J shed 8 bases, and the junction held 4 bases outside the gene matches. The CDR3 length is 12 residues. The CDR3 reads CASRGDRGEAFF. The CDR3, as DNA: TGTGCCAGCAGAGGCGACAGGGGGGAAGCTTTCTTT.

The chain combines TRBV28 with TRBJ2-3, with 7 bases that match TRBD1. CDR1 is MDHEN, CDR2 SYDVKM, per germline. The trim removed 6 bases at V and 2 bases at J, leaving 8 bases unmatched. CDR3 length: 15 residues. The CDR3 coding sequence is TGTGCCAGCAGCCGAGGGACAGTAGACACAGATACGCAGTATTTT. Protein product: CASSRGTVDTDTQYF. Based on the CDR3 plus reference TRBV28 and TRBJ2-3, the full variable domain is DVKVTQSSRYLVKRTGEKVFLECVQDMDHENMFWYRQDPGLGLRLIYFSYDVKMKEKGDIPEGYSVSREKKERFSLILESASTNQTSMYLCASSRGTVDTDTQYFGPGTRLTVL.

The J gene is TRBJ2-3, the V gene TRBV2, with 11 bases matching TRBD2. Looked up from germline, CDR1 is SNHLY and CDR2 is FYNNEI. V dropped 2 bases and J dropped 5; count of bases not matched to a gene: 3. The CDR3 is 15 residues long. The CDR3 bases are TGTGCCAGCAGTGAACTGACTAGCGGGGAAGATACGCAGTATTTT. As protein: CASSELTSGEDTQYF.

This clone was seen a handful of times. This sequence joins TRBV15 and TRBJ1-4; the D gene is possibly TRBD1 (5 bases). From germline, CDR1 is LNHNV and CDR2 YYDKDF (reference sequence). The CDR3 length is 12 residues. Trimming pared 1 base from V and 11 bases from J, leaving 8 bases between. The CDR3 DNA sequence: TGTGCCACCAGCAGAGGCCCAGGGAAACTGTTTTTT. Translation gives CATSRGPGKLFF. Complete variable domain (other parts from reference TRBV15 and TRBJ1-4): DAMVIQNPRYQVTQFGKPVTLSCSQTLNHNVMYWYQQKSSQAPKLLFHYYDKDFNNEADTPDNFQSRRPNTSFCFLDIRSPGLGDTAMYLCATSRGPGKLFFGSGTQLSVL.

The chain carries TRBV3-1 (or the pseudogene TRBV3-2) and TRBJ2-5; no reliable D call. The CDR3 spans 11 residues. V dropped 2 bases and J dropped 7 bases, with 5 bases sitting between them. The germline V gene has CDR1 LGHDT and CDR2 YNNKEL (reference sequence). The DNA for the CDR3 is TGTGCCAGCAGCCAATCCGGGACCCAGTACTTC. Translation: CASSQSGTQYF.

This chain connects TRBV6-2 or TRBV6-3 to TRBJ2-4, with 8 bases aligning to TRBD2. The CDR3 totals 17 residues. J lost 1 base, V lost 2 bases, and 7 bases had no gene match. Germline-derived CDR1 and CDR2 are MNHEY and SVGEGT. CDR3 sequence reads: CASSYPRLASAKNIQYF. In nucleotides, the CDR3 is TGTGCCAGCAGTTACCCCCGACTAGCGTCGGCCAAAAACATTCAGTACTTC.

This chain connects TRBV4-3 to TRBJ2-1; TRBD2 matches at 13 bases. In germline, CDR1 is LGHNA, CDR2 YSLEER. The trim removed 1 base at V and 5 bases at J, leaving 5 bases unmatched. The CDR3 has 17 amino acids. Here the CDR3 DNA reads TGCGCCAGCAGCCAAGGCGGGACTAGCGGGGAGGACAATGAGCAGTTCTTC. As protein: CASSQGGTSGEDNEQFF.

The chain uses TRBV5-1 and TRBJ2-3, with 12 nucleotides matching TRBD2. Germline values: CDR1 SGHRS, CDR2 YFSETQ. The CDR3 runs to 16 residues. V trimming: 0 bases; J trimming: 5 bases; junction bases outside the gene matches: 4. CDR3 residues: CASSLGLAGEVDTQYF. The CDR3 nucleotides are TGCGCCAGCAGCTTGGGACTAGCGGGAGAAGTAGATACGCAGTATTTT.

This chain joins TRBV11-3 and TRBJ2-5; 15 nucleotides line up with TRBD2. The V gene's germline CDR1 is SGHNT and CDR2 YENEEA. The J segment lost 4 bases and the V segment lost 4 bases, leaving 4 bases of the junction unmatched. The CDR3 contains 16 residues. CDR3 DNA sequence: TGTGCCAGCAGCTGGACTAGCGGGAGGGGGATAGAGACCCAGTACTTC. It is translated as CASSWTSGRGIETQYF. Supplemented by reference TRBV11-3 and TRBJ2-5, the full variable domain reads EAGVVQSPRYKIIEKKQPVAFWCNPISGHNTLYWYLQNLGQGPELLIRYENEEAVDDSQLPKDRFSAERLKGVDSTLKIQPAELGDSAVYLCASSWTSGRGIETQYFGPGTRLLVL.

The J gene is TRBJ1-2, the V gene TRBV28; D is possibly TRBD1 (5 bases). This CDR3 has 14 residues. CDR1 and CDR2 (germline): MDHEN, SYDVKM. Trimming shortened V by 2 bases and J by 4 bases, and 11 bases separated the two germline ends. The CDR3 is CASSLGDGSYGYTF. The CDR3 DNA follows: TGTGCCAGCAGTTTAGGGGACGGGAGCTATGGCTACACCTTC.

This clone has more than one count but fewer than ten. This chain links TRBV19 with TRBJ1-5; a possible D gene is TRBD1 (5 bases). The germline V gene encodes CDR1 LNHDA and CDR2 SQIVND (reference sequence). With 7 bases removed from V and 1 base from J, the gap between germline ends came to 11 bases. The CDR3 extends over 14 amino acids. The CDR3 bases are TGTGCCAGTAAGGAGGGGTTAAGCAATCAGCCCCAGCATTTT. This codes for CASKEGLSNQPQHF.

This clone turned up a few times. J is TRBJ2-2 and V is TRBV5-1; 7 nucleotides align to TRBD1. Unmatched junction bases numbered 7, after V lost 4 bases and J lost 1 base. Germline assignment: CDR1 SGHRS and CDR2 YFSETQ. The CDR3 extends over 16 amino acids. CDR3 region: CASSPRGGRNTGELFF. In DNA, the CDR3 is TGCGCCAGCAGCCCCCGAGGGGGCCGGAACACCGGGGAGCTGTTTTTT.

This clone is a singleton in its sample. J is TRBJ1-4 and V is TRBV19; no reliable D call. The V and J ends lost 1 base and 3 bases respectively, with 12 bases between them. The CDR3 is 16 residues long. The V gene's germline CDR1 is LNHDA and CDR2 SQIVND (reference sequence). The chain's CDR3 is CASSIAHALANEKLFF. CDR3 coding DNA: TGTGCCAGTAGTATAGCTCACGCGCTGGCTAATGAAAAACTGTTTTTT.

As DNA, the CDR3 is TGTGCCAGCAGCTTAGGGGACACGATGACCAAAAACATTCAGTACTTC. This gives the protein CASSLGDTMTKNIQYF. The chain combines TRBV7-9 with TRBJ2-4; D is perhaps TRBD1 (6 bases). The V end lost 1 base, the J end lost 2 bases, and 12 bases lay between the germline ends. Germline V gene data show CDR1 as SEHNR and CDR2 as FQNEAQ (reference sequence). This CDR3 has 16 amino acids.

This chain connects TRBV18 to TRBJ2-7; D ambiguous. The CDR3 consists of 13 residues. Germline CDR1 and CDR2: KGHSH and LQKENI. With 4 bases removed from V and 0 bases from J, the gap between germline ends came to 7 bases. The CDR3 DNA is TGTGCCAGCTCACTCTCCCGCTCCTACGAGCAGTACGTC. Its protein is CASSLSRSYEQYV.

The rearrangement links TRBV11-2 to TRBJ1-1; D is unresolved. The CDR3 consists of 14 residues. Germline CDR1 reads SGHAT; CDR2 reads FQNNGV. V lost 11 bases and J lost 4, with 20 bases in between. In DNA, the CDR3 is TGTGCCTCCCGGAGGGTTTCGTGGAGCACTGAAGCTTTCTTT. Translating it yields CASRRVSWSTEAFF.

This clone was recorded only once. This sequence joins TRBV12-3 or TRBV12-4 and TRBJ1-1, with D hard to call. CDR3 length equals 13 residues. V dropped 5 bases and J dropped 5 bases, with 12 bases sitting between them. The CDR3 DNA follows: TGTGCCAGCAGTATAACAGAAGGAACTGAAGCTTTCTTT. This gives the protein CASSITEGTEAFF.

The chain joins TRBV27 to TRBJ2-1; maybe TRBD1 (5 bases). CDR3 length equals 17 residues. Germline-derived CDR1 and CDR2 are MNHEY and SMNVEV (reference sequence). V lost 2 bases to trimming and J lost 0 bases, with 14 bases between them. The CDR3 loop reads CASSLPRQGFSYNEQFF. The CDR3 DNA is TGTGCCAGCAGTTTACCGCGCCAGGGCTTCTCCTACAATGAGCAGTTCTTC.

This chain connects TRBV3-1 (or the pseudogene TRBV3-2) to TRBJ2-5; the D gene is possibly TRBD2 (6 bases). Trimming left V 2 bases short and J 4 bases short, with 11 bases between. The CDR3 sequence is 14 residues long. Germline loops: CDR1 LGHDT, CDR2 YNNKEL (reference sequence). The CDR3 nucleotides are TGTGCCAGCAGCCAACGGGTGGGAGGAGAGACCCAGTACTTC. It yields the protein CASSQRVGGETQYF.

This rearrangement joins TRBV7-9 to TRBJ2-5; D is perhaps TRBD2 (7 bases). V lost 5 bases and J lost 4, with 14 bases in between. The CDR3 spans 14 residues. Germline V gives CDR1 SEHNR, CDR2 FQNEAQ (reference sequence). The DNA for the CDR3 is TGTGCCAGCAGCCTAAAGGGGGGGCTAGAGACCCAGTACTTC. Protein: CASSLKGGLETQYF. The variable domain in full, completed from reference TRBV7-9 and TRBJ2-5, reads DTGVSQNPRHKITKRGQNVTFRCDPISEHNRLYWYRQTLGQGPEFLTYFQNEAQLEKSRLLSDRFSAERPKGSFSTLEIQRTEQGDSAMYLCASSLKGGLETQYFGPGTRLLVL.